Sequencing of this T cell receptor beta chain was carried out in a study of T cells in Graves' hyperthyroidism and ophthalmopathy. This clonotype was detected ten times or more. Diagnoses were established using clinical symptoms, serum thyroxine and TRAb, thyroid ultrasound and orbital computed tomography. The V and J ends lost 4 bases and 5 bases respectively, with 13 bases between them. The CDR3 is 13 residues long. Looked up from germline, CDR1 is SGDLS and CDR2 is YYNGEE. RNA transcripts yielded amplified TCR beta CDR3 regions. An initial round of RT-PCR targeting the TCR CDR3 relied on the HTBI primer set. TCRdb re-analysed the multiplex PCR reads in MiXCR, keeping a single row per CDR3 protein. Here the sample spans 500,000 to 750,000 distinct CDR3 sequences, approximately 15% being singletons.

This TCR was sampled from a woman aged 18 to 35 with Graves' ophthalmopathy. Specimen: blood. This rearrangement joins TRBV9 to TRBJ2-7, with D perhaps matching TRBD2 (6 bases). CDR3 in DNA: TGTGCCAGCAGCCAAACTAGCAGCGACGAGCAGTACTTC. Residues: CASSQTSSDEQYF.